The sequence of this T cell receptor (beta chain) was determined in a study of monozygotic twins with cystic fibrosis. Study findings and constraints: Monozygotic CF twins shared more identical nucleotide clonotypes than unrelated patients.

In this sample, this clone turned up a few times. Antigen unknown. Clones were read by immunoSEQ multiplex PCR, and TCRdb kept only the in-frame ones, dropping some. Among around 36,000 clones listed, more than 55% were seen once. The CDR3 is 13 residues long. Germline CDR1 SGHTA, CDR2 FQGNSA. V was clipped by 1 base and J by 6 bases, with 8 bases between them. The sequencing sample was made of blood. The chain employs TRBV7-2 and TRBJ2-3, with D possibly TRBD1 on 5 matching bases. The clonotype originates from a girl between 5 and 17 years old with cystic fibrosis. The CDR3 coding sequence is TGTGCCAGCAGCTTAGGCAGGGCGGATACGCAGTATTTT. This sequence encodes CASSLGRADTQYF.